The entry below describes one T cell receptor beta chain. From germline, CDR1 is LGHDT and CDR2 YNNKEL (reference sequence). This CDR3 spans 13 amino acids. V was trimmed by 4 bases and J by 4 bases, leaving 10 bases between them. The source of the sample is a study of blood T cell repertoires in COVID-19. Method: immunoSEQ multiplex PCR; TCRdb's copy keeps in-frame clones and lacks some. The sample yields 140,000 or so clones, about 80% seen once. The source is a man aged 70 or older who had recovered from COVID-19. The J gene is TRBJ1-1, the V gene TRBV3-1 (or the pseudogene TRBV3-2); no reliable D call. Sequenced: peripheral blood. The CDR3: CASSRSTTTEAFF. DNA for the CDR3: TGTGCCAGCAGCCGCTCTACTACCACTGAAGCTTTCTTT.